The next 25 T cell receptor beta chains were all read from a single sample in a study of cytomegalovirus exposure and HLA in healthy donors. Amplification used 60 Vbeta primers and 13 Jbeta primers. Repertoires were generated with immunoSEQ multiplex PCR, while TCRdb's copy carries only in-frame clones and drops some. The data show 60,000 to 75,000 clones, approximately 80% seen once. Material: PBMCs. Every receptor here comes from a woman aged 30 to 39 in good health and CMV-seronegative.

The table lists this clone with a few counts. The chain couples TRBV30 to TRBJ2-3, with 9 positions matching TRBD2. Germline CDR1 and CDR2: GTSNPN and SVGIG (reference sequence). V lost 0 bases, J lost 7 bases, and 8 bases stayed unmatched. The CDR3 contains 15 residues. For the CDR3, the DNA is TGTGCCTGGAGTGTACAGGGCGGGGGGGGATATACGCAGTATTTT. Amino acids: CAWSVQGGGGYTQYF.

The CDR3 is CASSPRAGFNTEAFF. CDR3 DNA: TGTGCCAGCTCACCTAGAGCAGGGTTTAACACTGAAGCTTTCTTT. The rearrangement links TRBV18 to TRBJ1-1; D is possibly TRBD1 (5 bases). This CDR3 is built from 15 residues. The germline V gene encodes CDR1 KGHSH and CDR2 LQKENI. The germline V and J ends were trimmed by 3 bases and 2 bases, with 13 bases remaining between them.

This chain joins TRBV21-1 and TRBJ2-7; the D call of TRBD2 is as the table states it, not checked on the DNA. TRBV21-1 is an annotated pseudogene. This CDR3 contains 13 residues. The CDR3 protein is CASSRGAAYEQYV. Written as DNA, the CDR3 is TGTGCCAGCAGCCGCGGGGCAGCCTACGAGCAGTACGTC.

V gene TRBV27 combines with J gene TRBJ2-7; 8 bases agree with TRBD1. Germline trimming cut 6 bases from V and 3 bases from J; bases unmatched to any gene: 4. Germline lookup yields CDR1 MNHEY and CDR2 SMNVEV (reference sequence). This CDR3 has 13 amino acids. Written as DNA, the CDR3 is TGTGCCAGCAGCCGGGACAGGAGCTACGAGCAGTACTTC. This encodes CASSRDRSYEQYF.

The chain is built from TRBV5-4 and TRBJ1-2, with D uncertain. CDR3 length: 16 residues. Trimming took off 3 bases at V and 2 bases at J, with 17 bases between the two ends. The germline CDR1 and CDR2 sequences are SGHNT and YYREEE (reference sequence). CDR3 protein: CASSSPPGRGNYGYTF. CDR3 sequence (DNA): TGTGCCAGCAGCTCACCTCCAGGACGGGGAAACTATGGCTACACCTTC.

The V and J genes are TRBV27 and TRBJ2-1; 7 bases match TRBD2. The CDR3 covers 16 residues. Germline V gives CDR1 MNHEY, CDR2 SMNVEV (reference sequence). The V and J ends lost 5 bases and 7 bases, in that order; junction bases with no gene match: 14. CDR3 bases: TGTGCCAGCAGTAATTTTGGCGGGAGAGGGAGGAATGAGCAGTTCTTC. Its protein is CASSNFGGRGRNEQFF.

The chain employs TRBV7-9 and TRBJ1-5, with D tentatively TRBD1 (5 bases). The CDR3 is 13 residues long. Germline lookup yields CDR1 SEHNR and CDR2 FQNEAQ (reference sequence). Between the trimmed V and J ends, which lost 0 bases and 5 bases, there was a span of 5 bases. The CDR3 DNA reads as TGTGCCAGCAGCTTAGCGACAGATCAGCCCCAGCATTTT. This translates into CASSLATDQPQHF.

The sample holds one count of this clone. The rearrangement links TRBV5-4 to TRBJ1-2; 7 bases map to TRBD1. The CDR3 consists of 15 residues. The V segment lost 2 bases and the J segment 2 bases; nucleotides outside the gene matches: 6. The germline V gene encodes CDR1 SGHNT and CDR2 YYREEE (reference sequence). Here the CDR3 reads CASSFDRASNYGYTF. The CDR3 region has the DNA TGTGCCAGCAGCTTCGACAGGGCCTCAAACTATGGCTACACCTTC.

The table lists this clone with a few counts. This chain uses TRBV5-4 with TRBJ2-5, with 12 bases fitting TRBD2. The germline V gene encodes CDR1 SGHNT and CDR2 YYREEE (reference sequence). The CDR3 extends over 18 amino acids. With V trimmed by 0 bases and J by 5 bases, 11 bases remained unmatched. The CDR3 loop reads CASSLDGTSGRSGETQYF. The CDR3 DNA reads TGTGCCAGCAGCTTGGATGGAACTAGCGGGAGGTCTGGGGAGACCCAGTACTTC.

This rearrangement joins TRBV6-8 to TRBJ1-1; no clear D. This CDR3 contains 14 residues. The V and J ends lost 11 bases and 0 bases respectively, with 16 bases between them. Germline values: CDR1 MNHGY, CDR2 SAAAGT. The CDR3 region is CAVFPGAMNTEAFF. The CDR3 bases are TGTGCCGTCTTCCCGGGAGCCATGAACACTGAAGCTTTCTTT.

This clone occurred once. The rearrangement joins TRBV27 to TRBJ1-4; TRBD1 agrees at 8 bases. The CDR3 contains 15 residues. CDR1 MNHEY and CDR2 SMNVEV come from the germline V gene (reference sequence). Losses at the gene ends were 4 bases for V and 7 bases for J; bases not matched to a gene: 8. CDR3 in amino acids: CASSSSDRETEKLFF. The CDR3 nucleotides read TGTGCCAGCAGTTCCTCGGACAGGGAGACTGAAAAACTGTTTTTT.

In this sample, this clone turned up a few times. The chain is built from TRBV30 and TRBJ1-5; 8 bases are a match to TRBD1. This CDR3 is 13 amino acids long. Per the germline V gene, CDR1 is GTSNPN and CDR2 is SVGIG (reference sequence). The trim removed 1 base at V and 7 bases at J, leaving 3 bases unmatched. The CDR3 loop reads CAWSEGTGQPQHF. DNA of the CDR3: TGTGCCTGGAGTGAAGGGACAGGCCAGCCCCAGCATTTT. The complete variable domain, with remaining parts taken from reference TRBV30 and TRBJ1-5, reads SQTIHQWPATLVQPVGSPLSLECTVEGTSNPNLYWYRQAAGRGLQLLFYSVGIGQISSEVPQNLSASRPQDRQFILSSKKLLLSDSGFYLCAWSEGTGQPQHFGDGTRLSIL.

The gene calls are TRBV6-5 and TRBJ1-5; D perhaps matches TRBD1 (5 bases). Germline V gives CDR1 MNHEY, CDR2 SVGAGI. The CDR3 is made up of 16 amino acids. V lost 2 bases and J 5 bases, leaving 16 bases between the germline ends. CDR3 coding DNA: TGTGCCAGCAGTTACGGGGTGCCGGGGGGTCATCAGCCCCAGCATTTT. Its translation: CASSYGVPGGHQPQHF.

CDR3 in DNA: TGTGCCAGCTCACCACCGGGACTAGCGGGAGGAAATGAGCAGTTCTTC. It specifies CASSPPGLAGGNEQFF. V and J are TRBV18 and TRBJ2-1; 15 nucleotides match TRBD2. CDR3 size: 16 residues. Trimming took 0 bases from V and 7 from J; bases not matched to a gene: 1. Germline CDR1 and CDR2: KGHSH and LQKENI.

The CDR3 region is CASSPTGTSGRASQFSSEQFF. The CDR3 DNA sequence: TGTGCCAGTAGTCCCACCGGGACTAGCGGGAGGGCCAGTCAGTTCTCGAGTGAGCAGTTCTTC. V and J are TRBV19 and TRBJ2-1; 16 bases fit TRBD2. Trimming removed 5 bases from V and 9 bases from J; junction bases left unmatched: 22. The CDR3 has 21 residues. Germline assignment: CDR1 LNHDA and CDR2 SQIVND (reference sequence).

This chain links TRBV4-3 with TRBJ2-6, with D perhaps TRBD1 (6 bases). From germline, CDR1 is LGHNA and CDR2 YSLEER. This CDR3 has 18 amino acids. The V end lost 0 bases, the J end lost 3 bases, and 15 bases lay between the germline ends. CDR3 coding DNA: TGCGCCAGCAGCCAAGAGTTACCAGGGGCGCATGGGGCCAACGTCCTGACTTTC. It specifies CASSQELPGAHGANVLTF.

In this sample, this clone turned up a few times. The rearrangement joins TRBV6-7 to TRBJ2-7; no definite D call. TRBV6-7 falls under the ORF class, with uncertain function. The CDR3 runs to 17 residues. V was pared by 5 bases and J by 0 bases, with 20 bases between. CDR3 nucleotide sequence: TGTGCCAGCAGTCCAAGTGGCAGGCGCACAAGCTCCTACGAGCAGTACTTC. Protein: CASSPSGRRTSSYEQYF.

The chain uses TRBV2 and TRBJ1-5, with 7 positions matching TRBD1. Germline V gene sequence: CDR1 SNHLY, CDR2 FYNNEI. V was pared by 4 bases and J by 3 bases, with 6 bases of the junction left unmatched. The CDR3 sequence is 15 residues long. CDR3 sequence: CASSVLGGLNQPQHF. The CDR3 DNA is TGTGCCAGCAGTGTCTTAGGGGGCCTCAATCAGCCCCAGCATTTT.

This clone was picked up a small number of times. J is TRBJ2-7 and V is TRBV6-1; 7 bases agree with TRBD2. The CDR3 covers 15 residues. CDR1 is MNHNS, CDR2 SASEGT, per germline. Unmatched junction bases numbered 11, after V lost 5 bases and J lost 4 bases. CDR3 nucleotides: TGTGCCAGCAGTCCTCCCCGGGGGACTAAGTACGAGCAGTACGTC. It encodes CASSPPRGTKYEQYV.

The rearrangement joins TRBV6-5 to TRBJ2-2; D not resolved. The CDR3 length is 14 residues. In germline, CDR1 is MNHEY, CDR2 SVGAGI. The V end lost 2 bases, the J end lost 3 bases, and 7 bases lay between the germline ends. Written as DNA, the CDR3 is TGTGCCAGCAGTTACCACGGTTACACCGGGGAGCTGTTTTTT. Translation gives CASSYHGYTGELFF.

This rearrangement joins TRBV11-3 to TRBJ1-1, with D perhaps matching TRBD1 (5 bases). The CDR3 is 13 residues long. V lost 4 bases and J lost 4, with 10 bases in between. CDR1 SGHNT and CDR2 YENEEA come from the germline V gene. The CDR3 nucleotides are TGTGCCAGCAGCTGGCGGGGGTCCACTGAAGCTTTCTTT. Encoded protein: CASSWRGSTEAFF.

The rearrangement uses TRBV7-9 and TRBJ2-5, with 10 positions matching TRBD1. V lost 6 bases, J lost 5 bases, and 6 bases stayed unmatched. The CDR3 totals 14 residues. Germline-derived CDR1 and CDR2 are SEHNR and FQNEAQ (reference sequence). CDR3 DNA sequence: TGTGCCAGCAGGGGGCCGGGACAGGGGGAGACCCAGTACTTC. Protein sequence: CASRGPGQGETQYF.

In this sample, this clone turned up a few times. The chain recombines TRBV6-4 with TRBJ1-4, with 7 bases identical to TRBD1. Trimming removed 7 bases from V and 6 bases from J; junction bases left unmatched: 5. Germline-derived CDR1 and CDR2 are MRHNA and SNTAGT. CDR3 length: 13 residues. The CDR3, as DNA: TGTGCCAGCATTAGACAGGGTCATGAAAAACTGTTTTTT. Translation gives CASIRQGHEKLFF.

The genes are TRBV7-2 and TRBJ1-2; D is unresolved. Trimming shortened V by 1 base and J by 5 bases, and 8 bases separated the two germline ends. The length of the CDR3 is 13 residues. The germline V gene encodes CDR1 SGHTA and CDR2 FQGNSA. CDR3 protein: CASSLDPQYGYTF. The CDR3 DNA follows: TGTGCCAGCAGCTTAGATCCCCAGTATGGCTACACCTTC.

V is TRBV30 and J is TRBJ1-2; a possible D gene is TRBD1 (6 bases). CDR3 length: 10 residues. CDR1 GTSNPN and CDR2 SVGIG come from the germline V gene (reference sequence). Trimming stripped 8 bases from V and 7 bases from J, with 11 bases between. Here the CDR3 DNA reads TGTGCCACGGACAGAACTGGCTACACCTTC. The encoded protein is CATDRTGYTF.